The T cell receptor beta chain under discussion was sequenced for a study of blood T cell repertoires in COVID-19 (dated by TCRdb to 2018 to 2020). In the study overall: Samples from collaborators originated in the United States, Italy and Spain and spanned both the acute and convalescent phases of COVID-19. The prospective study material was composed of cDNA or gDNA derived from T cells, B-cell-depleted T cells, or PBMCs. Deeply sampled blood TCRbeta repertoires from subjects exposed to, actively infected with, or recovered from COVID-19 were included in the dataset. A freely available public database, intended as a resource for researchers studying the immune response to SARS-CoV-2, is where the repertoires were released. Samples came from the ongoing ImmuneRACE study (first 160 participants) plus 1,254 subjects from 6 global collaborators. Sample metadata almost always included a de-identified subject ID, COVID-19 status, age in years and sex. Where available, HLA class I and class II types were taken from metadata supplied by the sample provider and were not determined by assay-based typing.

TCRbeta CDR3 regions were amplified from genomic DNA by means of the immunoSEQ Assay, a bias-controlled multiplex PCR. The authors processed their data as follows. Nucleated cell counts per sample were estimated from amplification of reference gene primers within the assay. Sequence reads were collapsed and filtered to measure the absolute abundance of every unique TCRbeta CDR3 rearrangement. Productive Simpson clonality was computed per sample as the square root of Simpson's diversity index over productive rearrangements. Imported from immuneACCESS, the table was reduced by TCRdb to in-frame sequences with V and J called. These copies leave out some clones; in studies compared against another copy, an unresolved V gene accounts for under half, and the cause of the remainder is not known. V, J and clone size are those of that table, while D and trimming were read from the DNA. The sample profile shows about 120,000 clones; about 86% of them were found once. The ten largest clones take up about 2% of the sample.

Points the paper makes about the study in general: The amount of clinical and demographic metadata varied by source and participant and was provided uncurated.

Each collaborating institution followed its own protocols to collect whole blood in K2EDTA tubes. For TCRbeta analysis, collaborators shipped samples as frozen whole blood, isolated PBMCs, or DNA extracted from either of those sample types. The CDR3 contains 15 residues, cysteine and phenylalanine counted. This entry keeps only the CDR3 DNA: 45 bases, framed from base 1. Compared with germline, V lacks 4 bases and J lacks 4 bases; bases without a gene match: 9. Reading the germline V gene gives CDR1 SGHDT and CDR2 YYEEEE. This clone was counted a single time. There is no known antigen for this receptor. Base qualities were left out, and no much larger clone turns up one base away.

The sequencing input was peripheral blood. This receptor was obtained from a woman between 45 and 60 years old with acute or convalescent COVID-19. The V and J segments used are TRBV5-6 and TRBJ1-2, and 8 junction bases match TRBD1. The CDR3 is CASSPISGTGYGYTF. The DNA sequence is TGTGCCAGCAGCCCGATCAGCGGGACAGGCTATGGCTACACCTTC.